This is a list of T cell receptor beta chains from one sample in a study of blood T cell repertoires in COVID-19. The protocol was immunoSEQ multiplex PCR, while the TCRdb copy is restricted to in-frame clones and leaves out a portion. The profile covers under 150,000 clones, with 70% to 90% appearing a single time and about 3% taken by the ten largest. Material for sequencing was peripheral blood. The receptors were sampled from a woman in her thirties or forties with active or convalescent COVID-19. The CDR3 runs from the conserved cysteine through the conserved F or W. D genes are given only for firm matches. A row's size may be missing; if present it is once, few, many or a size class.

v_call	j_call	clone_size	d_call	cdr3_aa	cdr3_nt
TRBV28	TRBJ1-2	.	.	CASSPPANYGYTF	TGTGCCAGCAGTCCCCCAGCTAACTATGGCTACACCTTC
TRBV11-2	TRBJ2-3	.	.	CASSIAGNLGTDTQYF	TGTGCCAGCAGCATCGCAGGGAATTTAGGGACAGATACGCAGTATTTT
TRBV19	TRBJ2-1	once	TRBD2	CASSLTSANNNEQFF	TGTGCCAGTAGTTTGACTAGCGCCAACAACAATGAGCAGTTCTTC
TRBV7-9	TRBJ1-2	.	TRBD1	CASSWRTGSFYGYTF	TGTGCCAGCAGCTGGCGGACAGGGTCCTTTTATGGCTACACCTTC
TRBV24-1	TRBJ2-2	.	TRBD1	CATSDPRQGFITNTGELFF	TGTGCCACCAGTGACCCTAGACAGGGTTTTATTACGAACACCGGGGAGCTGTTTTTT
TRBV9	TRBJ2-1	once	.	CASSVVQGNYNEQFF	TGTGCCAGCAGCGTAGTCCAGGGTAACTACAATGAGCAGTTCTTC
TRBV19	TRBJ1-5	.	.	CASIWSGRGNQPQHF	TGTGCCAGTATTTGGTCAGGTCGTGGCAATCAGCCCCAGCATTTT
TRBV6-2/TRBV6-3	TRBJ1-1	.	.	CASSYTWGSQPFF	TGTGCCAGCAGTTATACCTGGGGCAGCCAACCTTTCTTT
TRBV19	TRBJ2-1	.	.	CASSIGRTISYNEQFF	TGTGCCAGTAGTATCGGGCGGACTATCTCCTACAATGAGCAGTTCTTC
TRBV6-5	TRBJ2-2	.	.	CASSGTGFTGELFF	TGTGCCAGCAGCGGTACAGGGTTCACCGGGGAGCTGTTTTTT
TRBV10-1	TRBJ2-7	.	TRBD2	CASSLTSGRGEQYF	TGCGCCAGCAGCTTGACTAGCGGGAGAGGTGAGCAGTACTTC
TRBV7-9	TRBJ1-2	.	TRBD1	CASSPPGTDRYGYTF	TGTGCCAGCAGTCCGCCCGGGACAGACCGCTATGGCTACACCTTC
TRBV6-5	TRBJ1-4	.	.	CASSLTVNEKLFF	TGTGCCAGCAGCTTGACAGTGAATGAAAAACTGTTTTTT
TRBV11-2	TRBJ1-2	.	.	CASSLVAQNYGYTF	TGTGCCAGCAGCTTAGTTGCCCAGAACTATGGCTACACCTTC
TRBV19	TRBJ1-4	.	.	CASAGAWATNEKLFF	TGTGCCAGCGCAGGGGCCTGGGCGACTAATGAAAAACTGTTTTTT
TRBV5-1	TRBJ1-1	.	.	CASSALSTEAFF	TGCGCCAGCAGCGCCCTATCCACTGAAGCTTTCTTT
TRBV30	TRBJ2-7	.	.	CALDMGVFSYEQYF	TGTGCCTTGGACATGGGTGTTTTCTCCTACGAGCAGTACTTC
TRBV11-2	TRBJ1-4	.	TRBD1	CASSSISGGLYEKLFF	TGTGCCAGCAGCTCCATATCAGGGGGCCTGTATGAAAAACTGTTTTTT
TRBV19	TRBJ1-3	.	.	CASSTGAGTPLAPGNTIYF	TGTGCCAGTAGTACCGGGGCCGGGACTCCTCTCGCGCCTGGAAACACCATATATTTT
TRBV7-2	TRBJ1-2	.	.	CASSSPPRLNYGYTF	TGTGCCAGCAGCTCCCCTCCCAGGCTTAACTATGGCTACACCTTC
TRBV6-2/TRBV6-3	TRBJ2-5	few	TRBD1	CATNPRGTGALVAETQYF	TGTGCCACCAACCCCAGAGGGACAGGGGCCCTAGTTGCCGAGACCCAGTACTTC
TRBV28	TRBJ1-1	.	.	CASSSRAGNTEAFF	TGTGCCAGCAGTTCTCGGGCGGGGAACACTGAAGCTTTCTTT
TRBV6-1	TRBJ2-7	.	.	CASSERGYEQYF	TGTGCCAGCAGTGAAAGGGGCTACGAGCAGTACTTC
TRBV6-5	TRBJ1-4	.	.	CASSYSSLGPNEKLFF	TGTGCCAGCAGTTACTCGAGTCTGGGCCCTAATGAAAAACTGTTTTTT
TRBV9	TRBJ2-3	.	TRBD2	CASSFPAGGLADTQYF	TGTGCCAGCAGCTTCCCTGCGGGGGGCCTTGCAGATACGCAGTATTTT
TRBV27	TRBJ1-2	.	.	CASSSSGIGGYTF	.
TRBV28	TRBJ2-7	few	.	CASSPETGRNYEQYF	TGTGCCAGCAGTCCAGAGACAGGGAGGAACTACGAGCAGTACTTC
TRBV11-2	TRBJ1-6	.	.	CASSSRGARSYNSPLHF	TGTGCCAGCAGCTCTCGCGGGGCGAGGTCATATAATTCACCCCTCCACTTT
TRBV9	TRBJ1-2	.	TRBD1	CASSPTTGQANYGYTF	TGTGCCAGCAGCCCCACGACAGGGCAAGCTAACTATGGCTACACCTTC
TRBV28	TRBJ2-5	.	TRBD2	CASSLTSGTSGRGGGETQYF	TGTGCCAGCAGTCTAACTTCCGGGACTAGCGGGAGGGGAGGTGGAGAGACCCAGTACTTC
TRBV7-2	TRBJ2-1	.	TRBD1	CASKTGTEYNEQFF	TGTGCCAGTAAGACCGGGACAGAGTACAATGAGCAGTTCTTC
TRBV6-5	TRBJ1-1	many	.	CASSTGNTEAFF	TGTGCCAGCAGTACAGGGAACACTGAAGCTTTCTTT
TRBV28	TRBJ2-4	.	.	CASSFFKNIQYF	TGTGCCAGCAGTTTCTTCAAAAACATTCAGTACTTC
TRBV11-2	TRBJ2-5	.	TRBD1	CASSLVPGGRGTQYF	TGTGCCAGCAGCTTAGTTCCAGGGGGCCGTGGGACCCAGTACTTC
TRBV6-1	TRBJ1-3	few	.	CASSEASGLSGNTIYF	TGTGCCAGCAGTGAAGCTTCCGGGTTATCTGGAAACACCATATATTTT
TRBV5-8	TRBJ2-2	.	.	CASRRQVLNTGELFF	TGTGCCAGCCGGCGACAGGTTCTAAACACCGGGGAGCTGTTTTTT
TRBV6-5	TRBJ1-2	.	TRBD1	CASSPGQGPYGYTF	TGTGCCAGCAGCCCCGGACAGGGCCCTTATGGCTACACCTTC
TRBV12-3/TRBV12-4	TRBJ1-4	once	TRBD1	CASRGGQVELFF	TGTGCCAGCAGAGGAGGACAGGTGGAACTGTTTTTT
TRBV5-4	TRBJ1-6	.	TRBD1	CASRMRQGMSSPLHF	TGTGCCAGCAGGATGAGACAGGGGATGAGTTCACCCCTCCACTTT
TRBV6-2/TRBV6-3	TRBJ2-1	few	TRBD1	CASSYPRTGHNEQFF	TGTGCCAGCAGTTACCCCCGGACAGGGCACAATGAGCAGTTCTTC
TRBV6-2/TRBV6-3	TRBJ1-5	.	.	CASSYPRGNQPQHF	TGTGCCAGCAGTTACCCCAGGGGAAATCAGCCCCAGCATTTT
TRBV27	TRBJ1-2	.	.	CASSLDSNYGYTF	TGTGCCAGCAGTCTCGACAGTAACTATGGCTACACCTTC
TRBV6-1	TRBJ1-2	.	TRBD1	CASSAPQGAPGYGYTF	TGTGCCAGCAGTGCCCCACAGGGGGCGCCGGGCTATGGCTACACCTTC
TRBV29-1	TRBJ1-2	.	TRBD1	CSVDGTAKQVYGYTF	TGCAGCGTTGACGGGACAGCCAAGCAGGTCTATGGCTACACCTTC
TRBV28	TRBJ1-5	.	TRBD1	CASSSMPGQGNQPQHF	TGTGCCAGCAGTTCAATGCCGGGACAGGGGAATCAGCCCCAGCATTTT
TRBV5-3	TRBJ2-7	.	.	CARSLAKIYEQYF	TGTGCCAGAAGCTTGGCAAAAATCTACGAGCAGTACTTC